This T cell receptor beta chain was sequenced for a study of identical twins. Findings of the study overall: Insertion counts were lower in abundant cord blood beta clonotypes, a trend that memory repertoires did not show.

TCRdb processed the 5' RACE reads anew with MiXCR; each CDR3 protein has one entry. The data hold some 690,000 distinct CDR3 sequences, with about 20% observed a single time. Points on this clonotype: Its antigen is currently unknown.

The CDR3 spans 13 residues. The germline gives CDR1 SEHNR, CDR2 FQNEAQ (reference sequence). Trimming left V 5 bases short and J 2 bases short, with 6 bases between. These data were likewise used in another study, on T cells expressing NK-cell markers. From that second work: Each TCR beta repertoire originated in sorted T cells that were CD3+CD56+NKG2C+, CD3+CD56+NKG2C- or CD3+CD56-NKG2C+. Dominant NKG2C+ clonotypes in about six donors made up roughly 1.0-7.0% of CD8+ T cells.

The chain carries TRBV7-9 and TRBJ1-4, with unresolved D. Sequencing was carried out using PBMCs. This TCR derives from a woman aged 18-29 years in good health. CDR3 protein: CASSAFTNEKLFF. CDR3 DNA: TGTGCCAGCAGCGCGTTCACTAATGAAAAACTGTTTTTT.